This TCR beta chain was obtained from a study of blood T cell repertoires in COVID-19. Study context: Two negative PCRs, clearance, or symptom resolution had been documented for recovered Cohort 3 donors.

With 5 bases clipped from V and 5 bases from J, the junction kept 8 bases outside the gene matches. This CDR3 is 15 amino acids long. Germline values: CDR1 SGHAT, CDR2 FQDESV (reference sequence). Sequencing was performed with immunoSEQ multiplex PCR; in TCRdb, only in-frame clones are kept and a portion is missing. The sample consists of 250,000 to 300,000 clones, approximately 90% of them appearing once. This TCR derives from a woman aged 60 to 75 in a cohort exposed to, infected with or recovered from COVID-19 (not recorded which). The sequenced material came from PBMCs or T cells enriched from blood (not recorded which). This sequence joins TRBV11-1 and TRBJ1-1, with 10 positions matching TRBD1. CDR3: CASSPTDRGRTEAFF. The CDR3 DNA is TGTGCCAGCAGCCCAACTGACAGGGGGCGGACTGAAGCTTTCTTT.